The clone carrying this TCR beta chain occurred many times. Its antigen is undetermined. The sample's time point: sample taken at primary tumor resection. No cell sorting; template was whole RNA from tumor, lung tissue or PBMC. This sample is part of a study of spatial heterogeneity in lung cancer. Study in general: Across the raw uncorrected reads, a unique TCR and UMI combination was observed, on average, more than ten times. The study's findings and limits: Expanded tumor TCRs that were ubiquitous appeared in blood more at resection than follow-up.

The library protocol tagged each TCR cDNA with a unique molecular identifier. MiXCR, applied by TCRdb to the 5' RACE reads, yields one record per CDR3 protein. The data show roughly 39,000 distinct CDR3 sequences, around 7.5% seen once. After removal of 5 bases from V and 1 base from J, the junction contained 7 bases not matched to a gene. The V gene's germline CDR1 is SGHTA and CDR2 FQGNSA. The CDR3 is 15 residues long. The chain combines TRBV7-2 with TRBJ1-1; 7 bases map to TRBD1. The source of this sequence is a male donor with early-stage non-small cell lung cancer. The specimen comprised PBMCs, sampled at surgery. The CDR3 DNA reads TGTGCCAGCAGCACGCAAGGGACAGAGAACACTGAAGCTTTCTTT. Residues: CASSTQGTENTEAFF.